This TCR beta chain originates from a study of cytomegalovirus exposure and HLA in healthy donors. General study findings and limits: Most TCRs appeared rarely, but some public TCRs recurred in many donors.

Germline lookup yields CDR1 SGHTA and CDR2 FQGNSA. The CDR3 has 17 amino acids. Trimming took 3 bases from V and 0 from J; bases not matched to a gene: 8. With regard to this clone: What it binds is unknown.

Data came from immunoSEQ multiplex PCR; TCRdb stores just in-frame clones and leaves some out. The sample shows 220,000 or so clones, about nine tenths of them seen only once. V gene TRBV7-2 combines with J gene TRBJ2-7; TRBD1 matches 10 bases. Sample: PBMCs. The TCR sequence derives from a young woman in good health and CMV-seropositive. The CDR3 coding sequence is TGTGCCAGCAGCTTGGAGACAGGGGGCTTGAGCTCCTACGAGCAGTACTTC. This encodes CASSLETGGLSSYEQYF.